These 13 T cell receptor beta chains were all obtained from the same sample, sequenced in a study of blood T cell repertoires in COVID-19. The table came from immunoSEQ multiplex PCR; TCRdb's copy has only in-frame clones and leaves some out. The table records roughly 60,000 clones, roughly 77% of them present only once. Sequencing input: peripheral blood. These receptors were collected from a man older than 75 with acute or convalescent COVID-19.

DNA of the CDR3: TGTGCCAGCAGTAACGGCGGACAGGGTATTTATGGCTACACCTTC. This gives the protein CASSNGGQGIYGYTF. V is TRBV6-5 and J is TRBJ1-2; 8 bases are shared with TRBD1. The CDR3 is 15 residues long. V was clipped by 5 bases and J by 5 bases; unmatched bases: 10. The V gene's germline CDR1 is MNHEY and CDR2 SVGAGI.

This clone was detected once. The chain employs TRBV27 and TRBJ1-5, with D tentatively TRBD1 (5 bases). The germline gives CDR1 MNHEY, CDR2 SMNVEV (reference sequence). The CDR3 is 15 residues long. V was cut by 6 bases and J by 2 bases, with 14 bases left in between. CDR3 sequence reads: CASRARGGGNQPQHF. The CDR3 DNA reads TGTGCCAGCAGAGCCCGGGGGGGAGGCAATCAGCCCCAGCATTTT.

This clone was counted between two and nine times. The rearrangement uses TRBV7-9 and TRBJ2-1, with D possibly matching TRBD1 (5 bases). Trimming took off 3 bases at V and 4 bases at J, with 13 bases between the two ends. The CDR3 extends over 15 amino acids. Looked up from germline, CDR1 is SEHNR and CDR2 is FQNEAQ (reference sequence). CDR3 residues: CASSFVGRGYNEQFF. CDR3 in DNA: TGTGCCAGCAGCTTCGTGGGGCGAGGTTACAATGAGCAGTTCTTC.

The rearrangement uses TRBV6-1 and TRBJ2-5; 8 nucleotides line up with TRBD1. Looked up from germline, CDR1 is MNHNS and CDR2 is SASEGT. The J segment lost 0 bases and the V segment lost 4 bases, leaving 7 bases of the junction unmatched. The CDR3 is 16 amino acids. This chain's CDR3 is CASSGGQGRYQETQYF. The CDR3 region has the DNA TGTGCCAGCAGTGGTGGACAGGGACGTTACCAAGAGACCCAGTACTTC.

The V call is TRBV12-3 or TRBV12-4, the J call TRBJ1-1; no firm D call. V was pared by 4 bases and J by 4 bases, with 10 bases between. The CDR3 length is 13 residues. The DNA of the CDR3 is TGTGCCAGCAGTTATTCTAGTGTCACTGAAGCTTTCTTT. Its protein product is CASSYSSVTEAFF.

CDR3 region: CASSARGGRGEQFF. CDR3 nucleotide sequence: TGTGCCAGCAGCGCCAGAGGGGGCCGCGGTGAGCAGTTCTTC. The chain couples TRBV7-2 to TRBJ2-1, with 7 bases identical to TRBD1. V lost 5 bases to trimming and J lost 9 bases; unmatched junction nucleotides: 10. Germline values: CDR1 SGHTA, CDR2 FQGNSA. The CDR3 length is 14 residues.

The chain carries TRBV27 and TRBJ1-6, with D perhaps TRBD1 (5 bases). Trimming cost V 2 bases and J 10 bases, with 18 bases left between them. CDR1 is MNHEY and CDR2 is SMNVEV in the germline V gene (reference sequence). The CDR3 contains 16 residues. The CDR3 spells CASSLNRNTLGSPLHF. The DNA for the CDR3 is TGTGCCAGCAGTTTAAACAGGAATACCCTCGGGTCACCCCTCCACTTT.

The V and J genes are TRBV13 and TRBJ1-4; D not resolved. Trimming removed 3 bases at V and 5 bases at J, with 7 bases between. Germline V CDR1 and CDR2: PRHDT, FYEKMQ (reference sequence). The CDR3 sequence is 13 residues long. This CDR3 is CASSFGRNEKLFF. The CDR3, as DNA: TGTGCCAGCAGCTTCGGCAGGAATGAAAAACTGTTTTTT.

This CDR3 reads CASSYSELQETQYF. In nucleotides, the CDR3 is TGTGCCAGCAGTTACTCGGAGCTTCAAGAGACCCAGTACTTC. The chain is built from TRBV6-5 and TRBJ2-5; D ambiguous. Trimming took off 0 bases at V and 2 bases at J, with 7 bases between the two ends. The CDR3 totals 14 residues. Germline V gene data show CDR1 as MNHEY and CDR2 as SVGAGI.

Only a few counts were recorded for this clone. The J gene is TRBJ1-5, the V gene TRBV19; unclear D gene. Trimming took 5 bases from V and 7 from J, leaving 12 bases between them. The CDR3 has 13 amino acids. The germline CDR1 and CDR2 sequences are LNHDA and SQIVND (reference sequence). CDR3 protein: CASSPPGRQPQHF. Written as DNA, the CDR3 is TGTGCCAGTAGTCCCCCGGGAAGACAGCCCCAGCATTTT.

This sequence joins TRBV3-1 (or the pseudogene TRBV3-2) and TRBJ2-7; D is perhaps TRBD1 (6 bases). Trimming took off 4 bases at V and 6 bases at J, with 16 bases between the two ends. Germline CDR1 reads LGHDT; CDR2 reads YNNKEL (reference sequence). The CDR3 has 14 amino acids. The CDR3 loop is CASSLGTSLFEQYF. For the CDR3, the DNA is TGTGCCAGCAGCCTCGGGACATCCCTCTTCGAGCAGTACTTC.

J is TRBJ1-5 and V is TRBV19; 7 bases match TRBD1. V dropped 5 bases and J dropped 2; count of bases not matched to a gene: 9. The CDR3 has 16 amino acids. Germline V gene data show CDR1 as LNHDA and CDR2 as SQIVND (reference sequence). The CDR3 bases are TGTGCCAGTAGTTCAAGACAGGGTGGGGGCAATCAGCCCCAGCATTTT. Its translation: CASSSRQGGGNQPQHF. Full variable domain (rest looked up from reference TRBV19 and TRBJ1-5): DGGITQSPKYLFRKEGQNVTLSCEQNLNHDAMYWYRQDPGQGLRLIYYSQIVNDFQKGDIAEGYSVSREKKESFPLTVTSAQKNPTAFYLCASSSRQGGGNQPQHFGDGTRLSIL.

The CDR3 sequence is CASSMRGGSNSPLHF. As DNA, the CDR3 is TGTGCCAGCAGTATGCGGGGGGGGAGTAATTCACCCCTCCACTTT. The V gene is TRBV6-5, the J gene TRBJ1-6; TRBD1 is a possible D gene (5 bases). Trimming removed 5 bases from V and 6 bases from J, with 14 bases in between. Germline CDR1 and CDR2: MNHEY and SVGAGI. This CDR3 has 15 amino acids.